The TCR beta chain under discussion was sequenced for a study of blood T cell repertoires in COVID-19. Study-wide background: COVID-19 samples from acute and convalescent phases originated in the United States, Italy and Spain.

Germline lookup yields CDR1 LGHDT and CDR2 YNNKEL (reference sequence). There are 12 residues in the CDR3. V shed 10 bases and J 4 bases; nucleotides not matched to a gene: 3. Participants had their cohort set by participant-reported clinical history. This clone appeared a single time. Only in-frame clones appear in the TCRdb table, and some are missing; sequencing was by immunoSEQ multiplex PCR. The sample consists of about 270,000 clones, about 87% of them appearing once. The V and J genes are TRBV3-1 (or the pseudogene TRBV3-2) and TRBJ2-7, with 11 bases identical to TRBD1. This clonotype was sampled from a woman aged 25 to 39 with acute COVID-19. Sequencing was carried out using PBMCs or T cells enriched from blood (not recorded which). The CDR3 is CATGTGGYEQYF. In DNA form, the CDR3 reads TGTGCCACCGGGACAGGGGGGTACGAGCAGTACTTC.